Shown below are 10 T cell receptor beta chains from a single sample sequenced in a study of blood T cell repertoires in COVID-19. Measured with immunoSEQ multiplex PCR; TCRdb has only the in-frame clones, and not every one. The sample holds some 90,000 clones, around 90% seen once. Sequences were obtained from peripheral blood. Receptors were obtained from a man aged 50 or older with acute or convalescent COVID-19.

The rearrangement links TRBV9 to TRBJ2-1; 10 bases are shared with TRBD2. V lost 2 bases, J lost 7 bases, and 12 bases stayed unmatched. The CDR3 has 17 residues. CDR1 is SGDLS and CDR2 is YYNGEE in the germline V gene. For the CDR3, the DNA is TGTGCCAGCAGCGTCGGGGGCGGGTCTAGCGGGAGAAATGAGCAGTTCTTC. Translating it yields CASSVGGGSSGRNEQFF. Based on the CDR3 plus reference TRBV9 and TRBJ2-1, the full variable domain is DSGVTQTPKHLITATGQRVTLRCSPRSGDLSVYWYQQSLDQGLQFLIQYYNGEERAKGNILERFSAQQFPDLHSELNLSSLELGDSALYFCASSVGGGSSGRNEQFFGPGTRLTVL.

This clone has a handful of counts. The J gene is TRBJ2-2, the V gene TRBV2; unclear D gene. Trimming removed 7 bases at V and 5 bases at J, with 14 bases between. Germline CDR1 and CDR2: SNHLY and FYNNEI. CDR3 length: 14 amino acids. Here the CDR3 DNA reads TGTGCCAGCACCCAACTCGTCCCAACCGGGGAGCTGTTTTTT. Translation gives CASTQLVPTGELFF.

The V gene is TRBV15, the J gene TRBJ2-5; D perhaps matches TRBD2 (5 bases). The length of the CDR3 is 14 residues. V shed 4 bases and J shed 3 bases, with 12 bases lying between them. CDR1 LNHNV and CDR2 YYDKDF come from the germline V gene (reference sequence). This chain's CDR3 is CATSKIRGKETQYF. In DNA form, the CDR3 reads TGTGCCACCAGCAAAATTCGAGGGAAAGAGACCCAGTACTTC. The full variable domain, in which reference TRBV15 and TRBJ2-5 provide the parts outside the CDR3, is DAMVIQNPRYQVTQFGKPVTLSCSQTLNHNVMYWYQQKSSQAPKLLFHYYDKDFNNEADTPDNFQSRRPNTSFCFLDIRSPGLGDTAMYLCATSKIRGKETQYFGPGTRLLVL.

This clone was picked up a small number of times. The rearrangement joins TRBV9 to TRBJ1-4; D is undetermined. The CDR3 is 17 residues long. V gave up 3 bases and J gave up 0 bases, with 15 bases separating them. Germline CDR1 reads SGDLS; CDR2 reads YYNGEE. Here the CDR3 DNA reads TGTGCCAGCAGCGCCCGGGGTCTACTTTCAACTAATGAAAAACTGTTTTTT. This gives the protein CASSARGLLSTNEKLFF.

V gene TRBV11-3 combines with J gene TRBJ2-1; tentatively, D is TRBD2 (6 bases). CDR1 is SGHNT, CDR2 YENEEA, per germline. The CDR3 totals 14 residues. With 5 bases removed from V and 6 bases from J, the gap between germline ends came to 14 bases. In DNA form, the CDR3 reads TGTGCCAGCAGCCCGGGCGGGAATTTCAATGAGCAGTTCTTC. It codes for CASSPGGNFNEQFF.

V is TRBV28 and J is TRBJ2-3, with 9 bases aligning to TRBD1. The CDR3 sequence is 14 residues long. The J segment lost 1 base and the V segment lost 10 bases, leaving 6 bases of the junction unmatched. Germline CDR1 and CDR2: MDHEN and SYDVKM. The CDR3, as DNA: TGTGCCACCCGGGACAGGGCAGGCACAGATACGCAGTATTTT. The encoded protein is CATRDRAGTDTQYF.

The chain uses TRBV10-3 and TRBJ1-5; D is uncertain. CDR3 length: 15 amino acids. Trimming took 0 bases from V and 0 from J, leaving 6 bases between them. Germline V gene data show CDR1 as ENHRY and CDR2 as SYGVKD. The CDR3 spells CAISESKSSNQPQHF. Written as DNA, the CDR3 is TGTGCCATCAGTGAGTCGAAGAGTAGCAATCAGCCCCAGCATTTT.

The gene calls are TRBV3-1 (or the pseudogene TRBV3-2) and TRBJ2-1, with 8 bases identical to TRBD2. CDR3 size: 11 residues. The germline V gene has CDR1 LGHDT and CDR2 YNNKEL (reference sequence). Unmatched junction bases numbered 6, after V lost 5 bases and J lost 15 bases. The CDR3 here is CASSRSGSAFF. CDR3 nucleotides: TGTGCCAGCAGCAGAAGCGGGAGTGCGTTCTTC.

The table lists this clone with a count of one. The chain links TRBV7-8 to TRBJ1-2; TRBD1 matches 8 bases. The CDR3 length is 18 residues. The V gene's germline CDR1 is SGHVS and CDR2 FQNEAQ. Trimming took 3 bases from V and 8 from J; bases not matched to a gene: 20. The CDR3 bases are TGTGCCAGCAGCTTGCAACTTCAGGGGGCCTGGGGCCGAGGAGGCTACACCTTC. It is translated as CASSLQLQGAWGRGGYTF. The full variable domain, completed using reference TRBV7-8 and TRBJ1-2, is GAGVSQSPRYKVAKRGQDVALRCDPISGHVSLFWYQQALGQGPEFLTYFQNEAQLDKSGLPSDRFFAERPEGSVSTLKIQRTQQEDSAVYLCASSLQLQGAWGRGGYTFGSGTRLTVV.

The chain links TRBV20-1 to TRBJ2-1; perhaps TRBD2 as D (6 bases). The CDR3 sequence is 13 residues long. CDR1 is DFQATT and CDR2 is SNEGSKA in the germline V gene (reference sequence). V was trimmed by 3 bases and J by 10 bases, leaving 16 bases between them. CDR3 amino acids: CSASGGGPEEQFF. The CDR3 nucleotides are TGCAGTGCTAGTGGGGGAGGTCCGGAAGAGCAGTTCTTC.